The rows below give T cell receptor beta chains drawn from one sample of a study of regulatory T cells in long-lasting Graves disease. MiXCR, run by TCRdb on the multiplex PCR reads, gives a single entry per CDR3 protein. The table records roughly 400,000 distinct CDR3 sequences, roughly 15% of them present only once. Separately, the same data were catalogued under a study of T cells in Graves' hyperthyroidism and ophthalmopathy.

Sequenced here: peripheral blood mononuclear cells (PBMCs), sampled at new diagnosis, from a patient treated with antithyroid drugs. The origin of the receptors is a woman between 18 and 29 years old with Graves disease. Each CDR3 is given without its conserved first and last residue. Some rows have no size entry. The others give once, few or many, or a class for an expanded clone.

NA,TRBJ1-4,TRBV6-2/TRBV6-3,ASSTGDISTLF
NA,TRBJ1-4,TRBV27,ASSRQGTNEKLF
NA,TRBJ1-1,TRBV28,ASRQTHMGAF
NA,TRBJ2-7,TRBV9,ASSVARSGYEQY
many,TRBJ2-1,TRBV4-1,ASSQEWVLAGVEQF
many,TRBJ2-7,TRBV28,ASSLGAGAYEQY
many,TRBJ2-1,TRBV28,ASSLRTGPYNEQF
many,TRBJ2-7,TRBV28,ASSLRGKFSYEQY
many,TRBJ1-1,TRBV28,ASTIVRGRTEAF
many,TRBJ1-5,TRBV7-9,ASSSLRDGDQPQH
many,TRBJ2-5,TRBV28,ASSPMSLPKGQY
many,TRBJ2-7,TRBV28,ASRKRTGETYEQY
many,TRBJ2-5,TRBV13,ASSPRRVGQETQY
NA,TRBJ2-1,TRBV6-2/TRBV6-3,ASRPTSGRAMDYNEQF
few,TRBJ1-2,TRBV12-3/TRBV12-4,SIRDRINYGYT
NA,TRBJ2-5,TRBV20-1,SASDRRSYNEQY
NA,TRBJ1-2,TRBV7-9,ASSLVGQIAHGYT
NA,TRBJ1-1,TRBV28,ASSFGRATEAF
few,TRBJ2-2,TRBV4-2,ASSQDRPGELF
many,TRBJ1-1,TRBV3-1,ASSSRRERTEAF
few,TRBJ2-7,TRBV4-3,ASSQEISGSPYEQY
NA,TRBJ2-1,TRBV19,ASSIMWGLALHEQF
NA,TRBJ2-7,TRBV6-2/TRBV6-3,ASSVGHQVSYEQY
few,TRBJ2-7,TRBV30,AWTNGGASGSNEQY
NA,TRBJ1-1,TRBV10-3,AISEDSEAF
many,TRBJ2-7,TRBV12-3/TRBV12-4,ASNRGTGLDEQY
few,TRBJ1-1,TRBV29-1,SALSVGGTEAF
NA,TRBJ2-1,TRBV2,ASRVRGGRAVYNEQF
many,TRBJ2-4,TRBV28,ASSFDRAKNIQY
NA,TRBJ1-2,TRBV27,ASSLRKRSLGQTFYT
NA,TRBJ1-1,TRBV19,ASSIDGPGRGTEAF
many,TRBJ2-1,TRBV20-1,SARVGGRYEQF
many,TRBJ2-3,TRBV10-3,AISVLGGAGTDTQY
NA,TRBJ1-2,TRBV30,AWSVSGNYGYT
NA,TRBJ1-1,TRBV15,ATSRGRDRGVSEAF
many,TRBJ2-7,TRBV28,ASGTPYEQY
few,TRBJ2-2,TRBV3-1,ASSQDWVSNTGELF
many,TRBJ1-1,TRBV20-1,SAQPGGFNTEAF
many,TRBJ1-1,TRBV30,AWTPDGRAQAF
NA,TRBJ2-6,TRBV5-8,ASSPGHSGANVLT
NA,TRBJ2-5,TRBV7-4,ASSCRAPETQY
few,TRBJ2-3,TRBV5-6,ASSMLAGGRLMATQY
NA,TRBJ2-1,TRBV9,ASSPPAGTSYNEQF
NA,TRBJ2-2,TRBV6-1,ATHGDWTGELF